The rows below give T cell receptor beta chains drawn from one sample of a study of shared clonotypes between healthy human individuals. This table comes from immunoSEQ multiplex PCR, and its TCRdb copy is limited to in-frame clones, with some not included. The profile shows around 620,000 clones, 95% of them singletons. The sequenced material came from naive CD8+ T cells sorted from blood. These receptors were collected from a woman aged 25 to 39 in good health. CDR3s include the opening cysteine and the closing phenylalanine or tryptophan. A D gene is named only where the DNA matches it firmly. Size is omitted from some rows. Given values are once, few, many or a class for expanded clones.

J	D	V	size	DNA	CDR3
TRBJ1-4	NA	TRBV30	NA	TGTGCCTGGAGTGAATTGGGTGAAAAACTGTTTTTT	CAWSELGEKLFF
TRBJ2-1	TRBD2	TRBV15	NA	TGTGCCACCAGCAGAGGGCGGGAGGGGTACAATGAGCAGTTCTTC	CATSRGREGYNEQFF
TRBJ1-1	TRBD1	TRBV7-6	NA	TGTGCCAGCAGCTTAGGGGACAGCCCATATGAAGCTTTCTTT	CASSLGDSPYEAFF
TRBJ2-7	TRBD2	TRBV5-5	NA	TGTGCCAGCAGCTCTAGCGGGAGTTACGAGCAGTACTTC	CASSSSGSYEQYF
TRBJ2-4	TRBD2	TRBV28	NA	TGTGCCAGCAGTTTGAGTAGCGGGAAAATTCAGTACTTC	CASSLSSGKIQYF
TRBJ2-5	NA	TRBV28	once	TGTGCCAGCAGTTATAGCCCACCCGCTCCAGAAACCCAGTACTTC	CASSYSPPAPETQYF
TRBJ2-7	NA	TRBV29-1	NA	TGCAGCGTTGAAGGGGGGGCAGGGAGCTCCTACGAGCAGTACTTC	CSVEGGAGSSYEQYF
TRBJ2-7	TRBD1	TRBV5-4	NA	TGTGCCAGCAGCTACGGGACAGGGAGCTACGAGCAGTACTTC	CASSYGTGSYEQYF
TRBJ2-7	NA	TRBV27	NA	TGTGCCAGCAGCGACATAGGAGGGGCTCAACAGTACTTC	CASSDIGGAQQYF
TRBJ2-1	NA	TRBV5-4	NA	TGTGCCAGCAGCTTGTTGGGCGGGATTAGGTACAATGAGCAGTTCTTC	CASSLLGGIRYNEQFF